This T cell receptor beta chain was identified during a study of OX40 agonist ivuxolimab in advanced cancers. Overall study findings and caveats: Individuals who were partial responders at 0.1-3.0 mg/kg had clonal expansion that ranked among the lowest. The CD4+ and CD8+ T cells in the blood had expanded clonally by week 6 at 0.1 to 3.0 mg/kg. The investigators did not determine what antigen specificity the expanded peripheral T cells had.

With respect to this clone: No antigen is known for it.

Germline V gene sequence: CDR1 MNHNS, CDR2 SASEGT. The CDR3 spans 12 residues. J was trimmed by 8 bases and V by 6 bases; bases with no gene match: 4. The method was immunoSEQ multiplex PCR; TCRdb's version includes in-frame clones alone and lacks a portion of them. The repertoire includes around 15,000 clones, 65% to 80% of them detected once, and around 35% sits in the top ten. Individuals having autoimmune disease history or systemic immunosuppression were not enrolled. The sample consisted of CD4+ or CD8+ T cells sorted from blood, taken in a trial of the OX40 agonist ivuxolimab. This rearrangement joins TRBV6-1 to TRBJ2-1; 7 bases map to TRBD1. The receptor was isolated from an adult with an advanced solid tumor such as melanoma, head and neck, liver or kidney cancer. The CDR3 is CASRTGYDEQFF. DNA for the CDR3: TGTGCCAGCAGGACAGGGTACGATGAGCAGTTCTTC.